Each of the 30 T cell receptor beta chains below was sequenced from the same sample in a study of post-analysis software for immune sequencing data. Their antigen targets remain unknown. Whole-study results and caveats: A few TRBV segments appeared more often in patients than in controls, and TRBV5-6, TRBV5-1 and TRBV20-1 were among these.

Researchers reported that TCR beta cDNA libraries carried unique molecular identifiers. TCRdb re-called the PCR reads through MiXCR, storing one row per CDR3 protein. The sample lists 700,000 to 800,000 distinct CDR3 sequences; around 27% were seen once. Sequenced: blood. Receptor source: a girl aged 10 to 17 with multiple sclerosis.

This clonotype has a handful of counts. This sequence joins TRBV4-1 and TRBJ2-3, with D perhaps assigned TRBD1 or TRBD2 (5 bases each). Germline V gene sequence: CDR1 MGHRA, CDR2 YSYEKL. The CDR3 sequence is 14 residues long. V was cut by 3 bases and J by 2 bases, with 9 bases left in between. CDR3 amino acids: CASSHGTYTDTQYF. The CDR3 DNA reads as TGCGCCAGCAGCCATGGGACCTACACAGATACGCAGTATTTT.

The chain carries TRBV4-3 and TRBJ2-6; TRBD2 matches at 9 bases. CDR1 and CDR2 from the germline V gene are LGHNA and YSLEER. CDR3 size: 19 residues. The V and J ends lost 0 bases and 4 bases, in that order; junction bases with no gene match: 10. The DNA of the CDR3 is TGCGCCAGCAGCCAAGATGGGGCTAGCGGGACGCCCGGGGCCAACGTCCTGACTTTC. Amino acid sequence: CASSQDGASGTPGANVLTF.

This clonotype was counted ten times or more. This chain uses TRBV29-1 with TRBJ2-1; no definite D call. The length of the CDR3 is 11 residues. Germline V gene data show CDR1 as SQVTM and CDR2 as ANQGSEA. Trimming left V 3 bases short and J 7 bases short, with 7 bases between. The CDR3 bases are TGCAGCGTTGATAAGGTGAATGAGCAGTTCTTC. Translated, it gives CSVDKVNEQFF.

The V and J genes are TRBV5-1 and TRBJ2-1, with 7 bases fitting TRBD1. The CDR3 extends over 15 amino acids. The junction had 11 bases not matched to a gene; V was cut back by 4 bases and J by 7 bases. Germline V lookup: CDR1 SGHRS, CDR2 YFSETQ. CDR3 amino acids: CASSLTGVDENEQFF. The CDR3 region has the DNA TGCGCCAGCAGCCTTACAGGGGTCGACGAGAATGAGCAGTTCTTC.

The rearrangement joins TRBV28 to TRBJ1-4; TRBD1 is a possible D gene (6 bases). The CDR3 loop spans 15 amino acids. Deletions cut 4 bases from V and 5 bases from J, with 14 bases between. Germline CDR1 is MDHEN and CDR2 is SYDVKM. The CDR3 nucleotides read TGTGCCAGCAGTTCGCTTGGGGGGCCGAATGAAAAACTGTTTTTT. This encodes CASSSLGGPNEKLFF.

A few counts support this clonotype. The chain couples TRBV20-1 to TRBJ2-1; 9 bases fit TRBD1. The CDR3 is 15 amino acids. The J segment lost 4 bases and the V segment lost 1 base, leaving 5 bases of the junction unmatched. CDR1 is DFQATT and CDR2 is SNEGSKA in the germline V gene (reference sequence). The CDR3 loop reads CSARAQDRGYNEQFF. CDR3 sequence (DNA): TGCAGTGCTAGAGCCCAGGACAGGGGATACAATGAGCAGTTCTTC.

This chain links TRBV7-9 with TRBJ1-1; D is unclear. The CDR3 sequence is 14 residues long. V was cut by 0 bases and J by 1 base, with 6 bases left in between. CDR1 and CDR2 from the germline V gene are SEHNR and FQNEAQ (reference sequence). This chain's CDR3 is CASSLAMANTEAFF. CDR3 nucleotide sequence: TGTGCCAGCAGCTTAGCGATGGCGAACACTGAAGCTTTCTTT.

This chain joins TRBV11-2 and TRBJ1-1; D call uncertain. Germline CDR1 and CDR2: SGHAT and FQNNGV. The CDR3 spans 15 residues. V gave up 5 bases and J gave up 3 bases, with 16 bases separating them. This chain's CDR3 is CASSLTPQVDTEAFF. DNA for the CDR3: TGTGCCAGCAGCCTTACGCCCCAAGTAGACACTGAAGCTTTCTTT.

This sequence joins TRBV3-1 and TRBJ1-4, with a possible D match to TRBD1 (6 bases). The germline V gene encodes CDR1 LGHDT and CDR2 YNNKEL (reference sequence). The CDR3 sequence is 15 residues long. Trimming pared 4 bases from V and 7 bases from J, leaving 16 bases between. The CDR3 DNA reads TGTGCCAGCAGCCCCCGGGGGGCGTTAGGTGAAAAACTGTTTTTT. Its protein is CASSPRGALGEKLFF.

The chain carries TRBV27 and TRBJ1-1; 8 nucleotides line up with TRBD1. The CDR3 runs 15 residues. V was clipped by 5 bases and J by 1 base; unmatched bases: 6. From germline, CDR1 is MNHEY and CDR2 SMNVEV (reference sequence). CDR3 sequence reads: CASSLQGAPNTEAFF. The DNA for the CDR3 is TGTGCCAGCAGTCTCCAGGGGGCCCCGAACACTGAAGCTTTCTTT.

A remark on this clonotype: One base away lies a much larger clone, so this may be a sequencing read error. Because it lacks the conserved phenylalanine or tryptophan at the end, this CDR3 is likely a read error. V usage is TRBV29-1 and J usage is TRBJ1-2; a weak D match, TRBD1 (5 bases). The V gene lost 0 bases and the J gene lost 9 bases, with 11 bases spanning the gap. The CDR3 extends over 12 amino acids. Germline V gives CDR1 SQVTM, CDR2 ANQGSEA. CDR3 protein: CSVEDRGGRYTC. Written as DNA, the CDR3 is TGCAGCGTTGAAGATCGGGGCGGGCGCTACACCTGC.

The rearrangement uses TRBV20-1 and TRBJ2-7, with D possibly TRBD1 on 6 matching bases. The CDR3 totals 14 residues. The ends were cut back, 3 bases at V and 3 bases at J, with 15 bases in the middle. CDR1 is DFQATT and CDR2 is SNEGSKA in the germline V gene (reference sequence). CDR3 coding DNA: TGCAGTGCTAGTGTCGCGGACAGAAACTACGAGCAGTACTTC. Protein sequence: CSASVADRNYEQYF.

The rearrangement joins TRBV5-1 to TRBJ2-3; 15 nucleotides agree with TRBD2. Germline values: CDR1 SGHRS, CDR2 YFSETQ. The CDR3 covers 18 residues. V lost 3 bases, J lost 1 base, and 6 bases stayed unmatched. The CDR3 region is CASSYRTSGGAGTDTQYF. The CDR3 DNA sequence: TGCGCCAGCAGCTATCGGACTAGCGGGGGGGCCGGCACAGATACGCAGTATTTT.

This sequence joins TRBV4-2 and TRBJ2-3; TRBD2 agrees at 7 bases. Germline CDR1 reads LGHNA; CDR2 reads YNFKEQ. The CDR3 totals 16 residues. Germline trimming cut 3 bases from V and 2 bases from J; bases unmatched to any gene: 8. The CDR3 is CASSQGIGRATDTQYF. CDR3 DNA: TGTGCCAGCAGCCAGGGGATTGGGAGGGCCACAGATACGCAGTATTTT.

For this clonotype: This clone may be a read error of a much larger clone one base away. The chain joins TRBV5-5 to TRBJ1-2; D is unresolved. Germline CDR1 SGHKS, CDR2 YYEKEE (reference sequence). The CDR3 runs to 14 residues. Trimming took 3 bases from V and 12 from J, leaving 21 bases between them. CDR3 sequence reads: CASSWELLRPSDTF. The DNA of the CDR3 is TGTGCCAGCAGCTGGGAGCTTCTTCGGCCCTCGGACACCTTC. The full variable domain, its missing parts supplied by reference TRBV5-5 and TRBJ1-2, is DAGVTQSPTHLIKTRGQQVTLRCSPISGHKSVSWYQQVLGQGPQFIFQYYEKEERGRGNFPDRFSARQFPNYSSELNVNALLLGDSALYLCASSWELLRPSDTFGSGTRLTVV.

This sequence joins TRBV10-3 and TRBJ2-1; TRBD2 aligns across 9 bases. J lost 9 bases, V lost 11 bases, and 14 bases had no gene match. CDR3 length: 14 residues. Germline lookup yields CDR1 ENHRY and CDR2 SYGVKD. CDR3: CAASEPSGASEQFF. The CDR3 nucleotides read TGTGCCGCCTCGGAGCCTAGCGGGGCTAGTGAGCAGTTCTTC.

The chain couples TRBV28 to TRBJ2-4; 9 bases align to TRBD1. The germline V gene has CDR1 MDHEN and CDR2 SYDVKM. Trimming removed 4 bases from V and 1 base from J; junction bases left unmatched: 11. CDR3 length: 18 amino acids. The CDR3 nucleotides read TGTGCCAGCAGTTCCTATGTGGTCGACAGGGGGGCCAAAAACATTCAGTACTTC. It codes for CASSSYVVDRGAKNIQYF.

This clonotype came up once. J is TRBJ1-4 and V is TRBV5-1; 9 bases fit TRBD1. This CDR3 has 15 residues. Looked up from germline, CDR1 is SGHRS and CDR2 is YFSETQ. The junction had 9 bases not matched to a gene; V was cut back by 4 bases and J by 8 bases. The CDR3 DNA reads TGCGCCAGCAGCCCCCAGGGACAGGGATACGAAAAACTGTTTTTT. It codes for CASSPQGQGYEKLFF.

This clonotype was picked up a small number of times. The rearrangement uses TRBV20-1 and TRBJ1-6; 9 nucleotides align to TRBD1. With V trimmed by 0 bases and J by 5 bases, 8 bases remained unmatched. The CDR3 contains 17 residues. CDR1 and CDR2 from the germline V gene are DFQATT and SNEGSKA (reference sequence). CDR3 DNA sequence: TGCAGTGCTAGAGATCGGGGGACAGGGTCAGATAATTCACCCCTCCACTTT. It yields the protein CSARDRGTGSDNSPLHF.

CDR3: CASSPQLAGGPDTQYF. As DNA, the CDR3 is TGTGCCAGCAGCCCCCAGCTAGCGGGAGGCCCAGATACGCAGTATTTT. The chain couples TRBV7-6 to TRBJ2-3; 11 bases align to TRBD2. CDR3 length equals 16 residues. J was trimmed by 4 bases and V by 5 bases; bases with no gene match: 8. Germline V gene lookup returns CDR1 SGHVS and CDR2 FNYEAQ.

This chain connects TRBV5-1 to TRBJ2-1; perhaps TRBD1 as D (6 bases). The germline CDR1 and CDR2 sequences are SGHRS and YFSETQ. The CDR3 spans 16 residues. Trimming left V 4 bases short and J 9 bases short, with 23 bases between. CDR3 amino acids: CASSPVRDTLRGEQFF. The CDR3, as DNA: TGCGCCAGCAGCCCGGTCCGGGACACCCTCCGGGGTGAGCAGTTCTTC.

This clonotype was detected many times. V is TRBV5-1 and J is TRBJ2-1, with D possibly matching TRBD1 (7 bases). CDR1 SGHRS and CDR2 YFSETQ come from the germline V gene. The CDR3 covers 13 residues. Deletions cut 2 bases from V and 6 bases from J, with 9 bases between. This CDR3 is CASSFQGGNEQFF. CDR3 in DNA: TGCGCCAGCAGCTTCCAGGGGGGCAATGAGCAGTTCTTC.

The rearrangement links TRBV7-2 to TRBJ2-1, with 9 bases matching TRBD2. CDR1 is SGHTA and CDR2 is FQGNSA in the germline V gene. Trimming took 0 bases from V and 9 from J; bases not matched to a gene: 9. The CDR3 is 16 amino acids. CDR3 sequence: CASSLAASGMVAEQFF. The CDR3 DNA reads TGTGCCAGCAGCTTAGCCGCTAGCGGGATGGTTGCTGAGCAGTTCTTC.

The chain employs TRBV6-2 or TRBV6-3 and TRBJ2-6, with 9 bases lining up with TRBD1. Germline lookup yields CDR1 MNHEY and CDR2 SVGEGT. The CDR3 length is 15 residues. With 7 bases clipped from V and 3 bases from J, the junction kept 4 bases outside the gene matches. In nucleotides, the CDR3 is TGTGCCAGCACTGACAGGGGGGATGGGGCCAACGTCCTGACTTTC. Residues: CASTDRGDGANVLTF.

The chain carries TRBV6-1 and TRBJ2-7, with TRBD2 matching 9 bases. The CDR3 length is 16 residues. V was clipped by 0 bases and J by 6 bases; unmatched bases: 9. CDR1 is MNHNS and CDR2 is SASEGT in the germline V gene. The CDR3 DNA sequence: TGTGCCAGCAGTGAAGCGGGGAGCGGGAGGCCTTCCGAGCAGTACTTC. Residues: CASSEAGSGRPSEQYF.

This clonotype was seen only a few times. V usage is TRBV24-1 and J usage is TRBJ2-7; tentatively, D is TRBD1 (6 bases). With the DNA end fitting TRBJ2-5 better, the J assignment may be wrong. Looked up from germline, CDR1 is KGHDR and CDR2 is SFDVKD. The CDR3 has 15 amino acids. CDR3 coding DNA: TGTGCCACCAGTGATCTTCGGACAGCCGGGGAGACCCAGTACTTC. As protein: CATSDLRTAGETQYF.

This clonotype was detected a few times. This sequence joins TRBV18 and TRBJ2-1; 9 positions agree with TRBD1. Looked up from germline, CDR1 is KGHSH and CDR2 is LQKENI. After removal of 1 base from V and 5 bases from J, the junction contained 6 bases not matched to a gene. This CDR3 region has 16 residues. CDR3 DNA sequence: TGTGCCAGCTCACCACGGGACAGGGTGAAACACAATGAGCAGTTCTTC. Its protein product is CASSPRDRVKHNEQFF.

The chain employs TRBV27 and TRBJ2-3, with 9 bases fitting TRBD1. The CDR3 length is 17 residues. Germline V gene sequence: CDR1 MNHEY, CDR2 SMNVEV (reference sequence). After removal of 5 bases from V and 2 bases from J, the junction contained 11 bases not matched to a gene. CDR3 bases: TGTGCCAGCAGTATAATAGTGACAGGGGGTTCCACAGATACGCAGTATTTT. Translating it yields CASSIIVTGGSTDTQYF.

The CDR3, as DNA: TGTGCCAGCAGCTGGGACAGGACTCTAACTAATGAAAAACTGTTTTTT. This translates into CASSWDRTLTNEKLFF. The chain recombines TRBV6-5 with TRBJ1-4, with 8 bases that match TRBD1. The CDR3 is 16 amino acids. In germline, CDR1 is MNHEY, CDR2 SVGAGI. After removal of 6 bases from V and 1 base from J, the junction contained 7 bases not matched to a gene.

The gene calls are TRBV6-1 and TRBJ1-5, with 10 bases fitting TRBD1. V lost 5 bases to trimming and J lost 0 bases; unmatched junction nucleotides: 7. This CDR3 has 17 amino acids. From germline, CDR1 is MNHNS and CDR2 SASEGT. DNA for the CDR3: TGTGCCAGCAGTAAACGGGACAGGGGCTTTAGCAATCAGCCCCAGCATTTT. This encodes CASSKRDRGFSNQPQHF.